This is a list of T cell receptor beta chains from one sample in a study of T cell changes during pregnancy in multiple sclerosis. Here immunoSEQ multiplex PCR was the method, and the copy in TCRdb shows in-frame clones only, minus some. Of 45,000 or so clones detected, about 91% appear once; the ten largest clones hold about 3%. The specimen was CD8+ T cells from peripheral blood mononuclear cells, collected in the second trimester of pregnancy. The receptors shown here come from a female donor with multiple sclerosis, enrolled in a pregnancy study. Both conserved end residues are part of each CDR3. The size entry is marked missing in some rows and otherwise reads once, few, many or a size class.

V: TRBV2; J: TRBJ1-4; size: .; CDR3: CAIQRQTTNEKLFF
V: TRBV7-6; J: TRBJ1-1; size: once; CDR3: CASSLRASLSTEAFF
V: TRBV4-2; J: TRBJ2-3; size: .; CDR3: CASSPERGGGRDTQYF
V: TRBV7-2; J: TRBJ2-3; size: .; CDR3: CASSPTEGFTDTQYF
V: TRBV6-4; J: TRBJ2-3; size: .; CDR3: CASSEGPTDTQYF
V: TRBV9; J: TRBJ2-6; size: .; CDR3: CASSVARETSGANVLTF
V: TRBV6-5; J: TRBJ2-7; size: once; CDR3: CASLGPGGFAYEQYF
V: TRBV19; J: TRBJ2-2; size: .; CDR3: CASRGLGENTGELFF
V: TRBV7-9; J: TRBJ1-2; size: .; CDR3: CASSLAPGAQDGYTF
V: TRBV7-9; J: TRBJ1-1; size: .; CDR3: CASSSAGGSTEAFF
V: TRBV29-1; J: TRBJ2-7; size: .; CDR3: CSVAGSWGEQYF
V: TRBV7-9; J: TRBJ2-1; size: .; CDR3: CASSAAGEQFF
V: TRBV29-1; J: TRBJ2-1; size: .; CDR3: CSVEDSGYNEQFF
V: TRBV7-8; J: TRBJ2-3; size: .; CDR3: CASSLLAGAPSSTDTQYF
V: TRBV15; J: TRBJ1-2; size: .; CDR3: CATLGTGDGYTF